Presented here are 19 T cell receptor beta chains from one specimen sequenced in a study of T cell repertoires in cytomegalovirus infection. Each CDR3 protein gets one entry after TCRdb re-called the reads with MiXCR. Of approximately 500,000 distinct CDR3 sequences in the sample, about 15% are singletons; the top ten hold more than 20%. Material for sequencing was CD8+ T cells from PBMCs. The source is a human donor in good health (CMV status not recorded). Some clones in this sample may be carry-over from other donors' samples.

The chain links TRBV6-6 to TRBJ2-2, with D perhaps TRBD1 or TRBD2 (5 bases each). Trimming took off 6 bases at V and 5 bases at J, with 16 bases between the two ends. In germline, CDR1 is MNHNY, CDR2 SVGAGI (reference sequence). This CDR3 spans 15 amino acids. The CDR3 sequence is CASSLDRDGTGELFF. CDR3 DNA sequence: TGTGCCAGCAGCTTGGACCGGGACGGGACCGGGGAGCTGTTTTTT.

In its sample, this clonotype was seen many times. The rearrangement joins TRBV10-3 to TRBJ2-3; D is possibly TRBD2 (6 bases). Trimming pared 3 bases from V and 6 bases from J, leaving 19 bases between. CDR1 ENHRY and CDR2 SYGVKD come from the germline V gene. The CDR3 is 16 residues long. CDR3 sequence: CAISEAGGGTTDTQYF. In DNA, the CDR3 is TGTGCCATCAGTGAAGCCGGTGGCGGGACCACGGATACGCAGTATTTT.

This clonotype was found a few times. The chain couples TRBV27 to TRBJ1-2; 8 nucleotides align to TRBD1. Per germline, CDR1 MNHEY and CDR2 SMNVEV (reference sequence). With V trimmed by 2 bases and J by 2 bases, 4 bases remained unmatched. This CDR3 spans 15 amino acids. The CDR3 loop is CASSLGSGGNYGYTF. The CDR3 bases are TGTGCCAGCAGTTTAGGGTCAGGGGGCAACTATGGCTACACCTTC.

The CDR3 here is CASSERRNYGYTF. CDR3 nucleotide sequence: TGTGCCAGCAGTGAGAGGAGGAACTATGGCTACACCTTC. V usage is TRBV25-1 and J usage is TRBJ1-2; the D is unclear. Germline CDR1 is MGHDK and CDR2 is SYGVNS. Trimming removed 3 bases from V and 2 bases from J, with 7 bases in between. This CDR3 has 13 amino acids.

This clonotype was counted many times. This chain links TRBV7-6 with TRBJ2-1, with 9 bases lining up with TRBD2. The germline V gene has CDR1 SGHVS and CDR2 FNYEAQ. The CDR3 length is 17 residues. V gave up 6 bases and J gave up 0 bases; unmatched junction bases: 9. The chain's CDR3 is CASRPTLAGSSYNEQFF. The CDR3 DNA follows: TGTGCCAGCAGGCCAACCCTAGCGGGGAGCTCCTACAATGAGCAGTTCTTC.

In this sample, this clonotype turned up many times. V is TRBV11-2 and J is TRBJ1-1, with a tentative D call TRBD1 (5 bases). The CDR3 is 15 residues long. Germline CDR1 SGHAT, CDR2 FQNNGV. Deletions cut 4 bases from V and 4 bases from J, with 16 bases between. CDR3 in amino acids: CASSSHSGWGTEAFF. The CDR3 region has the DNA TGTGCCAGCAGCTCCCACTCAGGGTGGGGCACTGAAGCTTTCTTT.

Ten or more counts support this clonotype. The chain employs TRBV12-3 or TRBV12-4 and TRBJ2-2, with D possibly called TRBD1 or TRBD2 (5 bases each). Trimming shortened V by 11 bases and J by 0 bases, and 16 bases separated the two germline ends. The CDR3 is made up of 15 amino acids. This CDR3 is CAASGTYSNTGELFF. DNA of the CDR3: TGTGCCGCTTCAGGGACGTATTCGAACACCGGGGAGCTGTTTTTT.

The table lists this clonotype with many counts. CDR3 coding DNA: TGTGCCAGCATCCCCAGAGGGGCACTAGAGCAGTTCTTC. Protein: CASIPRGALEQFF. The V gene is TRBV6-1, the J gene TRBJ2-1; D assignment may be TRBD1 or TRBD2 (5 bases each). CDR3 length equals 13 residues. Germline-derived CDR1 and CDR2 are MNHNS and SASEGT. Trimming removed 7 bases at V and 10 bases at J, with 17 bases between.

This clonotype was observed a handful of times. The chain recombines TRBV19 with TRBJ2-7, with D tentatively TRBD1 (6 bases). The CDR3 runs to 13 residues. CDR1 is LNHDA, CDR2 SQIVND, per germline (reference sequence). V was pared by 3 bases and J by 5 bases, with 11 bases between. CDR3 loop: CASSMAGAHEQYF. Here the CDR3 DNA reads TGTGCCAGTAGTATGGCAGGGGCCCACGAGCAGTACTTC.

This clonotype was seen many times. The chain couples TRBV6-1 to TRBJ2-7; TRBD1 might be the D (6 bases). CDR1 is MNHNS and CDR2 is SASEGT in the germline V gene. V was cut by 5 bases and J by 2 bases, with 13 bases left in between. The CDR3 spans 14 residues. The CDR3 reads CASSIRTDTYEQYF. CDR3 coding DNA: TGTGCCAGCAGTATCCGGACAGATACCTACGAGCAGTACTTC.

This clonotype was counted between two and nine times. The rearrangement joins TRBV28 to TRBJ1-4, with D perhaps matching TRBD1 (5 bases). V was cut by 7 bases and J by 3 bases, with 21 bases left in between. This CDR3 region has 17 residues. Per the germline V gene, CDR1 is MDHEN and CDR2 is SYDVKM. CDR3 DNA sequence: TGTGCCAGCACCTCTATTGATGGGGGAAGGTCTAATGAAAAACTGTTTTTT. Amino acid sequence: CASTSIDGGRSNEKLFF.

CDR3 sequence reads: CSARDGEGPGANVLTF. The CDR3 coding sequence is TGCAGTGCTAGAGATGGGGAGGGACCTGGGGCCAACGTCCTGACTTTC. This chain joins TRBV20-1 and TRBJ2-6; TRBD2 aligns across 7 bases. J lost 2 bases, V lost 0 bases, and 4 bases had no gene match. The germline CDR1 and CDR2 sequences are DFQATT and SNEGSKA (reference sequence). The CDR3 is 16 amino acids.

This clonotype came up many times. The chain has TRBV12-3 or TRBV12-4 and TRBJ2-1; 9 bases are shared with TRBD2. J gave up 8 bases and V 3 bases, and 5 bases lay outside the gene matches. This CDR3 has 14 residues. The CDR3 DNA reads TGTGCCAGCAGTTTGACGCGGGAGGGGGATGAGCAGTTCTTC. The encoded protein is CASSLTREGDEQFF.

The CDR3 reads CATSDRAGDEQFF. In nucleotides, the CDR3 is TGTGCCACCAGTGATAGGGCTGGAGATGAGCAGTTCTTC. V is TRBV24-1 and J is TRBJ2-1; D remains unclear. V was clipped by 3 bases and J by 8 bases, with 10 bases between them. Looked up from germline, CDR1 is KGHDR and CDR2 is SFDVKD. This CDR3 spans 13 amino acids.

In its sample, this clonotype was seen many times. The chain joins TRBV7-6 to TRBJ1-2; D remains ambiguous. There are 14 residues in the CDR3. The germline CDR1 and CDR2 sequences are SGHVS and FNYEAQ. The V end was cut by 5 bases, the J end by 6 bases, with 16 bases between. The CDR3 region is CASSISGFTHGYTF. CDR3 in DNA: TGTGCCAGCAGCATTTCGGGATTTACCCATGGCTACACCTTC.

This rearrangement joins TRBV11-2 to TRBJ1-2; D gene uncertain. Germline V gene sequence: CDR1 SGHAT, CDR2 FQNNGV. This CDR3 spans 15 amino acids. The ends were cut back, 2 bases at V and 1 base at J, with 11 bases in the middle. The CDR3 loop reads CASSLTQGLNYGYTF. CDR3 DNA: TGTGCCAGCAGCTTAACTCAAGGGCTTAACTATGGCTACACCTTC. Based on the CDR3 plus reference TRBV11-2 and TRBJ1-2, the full variable domain is EAGVAQSPRYKIIEKRQSVAFWCNPISGHATLYWYQQILGQGPKLLIQFQNNGVVDDSQLPKDRFSAERLKGVDSTLKIQPAKLEDSAVYLCASSLTQGLNYGYTFGSGTRLTVV.

This rearrangement joins TRBV10-1 to TRBJ2-4, with 8 bases matching TRBD2. This CDR3 has 17 amino acids. In germline, CDR1 is WNHNN, CDR2 SYGVQD (reference sequence). Germline trimming cut 0 bases from V and 3 bases from J; bases unmatched to any gene: 7. CDR3 loop: CASSESGGGFDKNIQYF. The CDR3 DNA follows: TGCGCCAGCAGTGAGTCTGGCGGGGGGTTTGACAAAAACATTCAGTACTTC.

The CDR3 loop reads CASSPQHSEYNEQFF. The CDR3 DNA is TGTGCCAGCTCACCCCAACACTCGGAGTACAATGAGCAGTTCTTC. This chain joins TRBV18 and TRBJ2-1; no definite D call. CDR3 length equals 15 residues. CDR1 is KGHSH and CDR2 is LQKENI in the germline V gene. V gave up 3 bases and J gave up 4 bases, with 13 bases separating them.

This clonotype was seen at least ten times. Its ends do not fully match the called genes, so a read error is possible. The chain combines TRBV10-3 with TRBJ2-7; TRBD1 might be the D (8 bases). Germline V gives CDR1 ENHRY, CDR2 SYGVKD. This CDR3 has 15 residues. CDR3 loop: CAISTTQDRDYVQYF. Written as DNA, the CDR3 is TGTGCCATCAGCACCACCCAGGACAGGGACTACGTGCAGTACTTC.